What follows are 9 T cell receptor beta chains derived from one specimen sequenced in a study of blood T cell repertoires in COVID-19. Sequenced by immunoSEQ multiplex PCR; TCRdb stores in-frame clones only, minus some. This sample has hundreds of thousands of clones, with under 90% found just once. Sequenced material: peripheral blood. These receptors all stem from a human donor in a cohort sampled during active COVID-19.

The J gene is TRBJ1-1, the V gene TRBV7-8, with a tentative D call TRBD1 (5 bases). Deletions cut 1 base from V and 7 bases from J, with 22 bases between. Germline V gene sequence: CDR1 SGHVS, CDR2 FQNEAQ. The CDR3 length is 17 residues. The DNA of the CDR3 is TGTGCCAGCAGCTTAGAGGGGATGATCGTTAGGCAAGGTGAAGCTTTCTTT. It codes for CASSLEGMIVRQGEAFF.

CDR3 region: CASSFGQGGGYTF. The DNA of the CDR3 is TGTGCCAGCAGCTTTGGGCAGGGTGGTGGCTACACCTTC. The rearrangement uses TRBV7-9 and TRBJ1-2; weak D call: TRBD1 (5 bases). Germline loops: CDR1 SEHNR, CDR2 FQNEAQ (reference sequence). V was trimmed by 3 bases and J by 7 bases, leaving 12 bases between them. The CDR3 has 13 amino acids.

The chain combines TRBV5-1 with TRBJ1-4; TRBD1 matches 8 bases. Per germline, CDR1 SGHRS and CDR2 YFSETQ. The CDR3 runs to 16 residues. The trim removed 4 bases at V and 2 bases at J, leaving 7 bases unmatched. The CDR3 loop is CASSRTGLSTNEKLFF. Here the CDR3 DNA reads TGCGCCAGCAGCCGGACAGGGTTAAGTACTAATGAAAAACTGTTTTTT. Using reference TRBV5-1 and TRBJ1-4 for the parts outside the CDR3, the full variable domain is KAGVTQTPRYLIKTRGQQVTLSCSPISGHRSVSWYQQTPGQGLQFLFEYFSETQRNKGNFPGRFSGRQFSNSRSEMNVSTLELGDSALYLCASSRTGLSTNEKLFFGSGTQLSVL.

The chain uses TRBV4-3 and TRBJ2-3; D perhaps matches TRBD1 (6 bases). From germline, CDR1 is LGHNA and CDR2 YSLEER. Trimming removed 0 bases from V and 2 bases from J, with 15 bases in between. This CDR3 contains 17 residues. CDR3 sequence reads: CASSQDAPGQFTDTQYF. The DNA of the CDR3 is TGCGCCAGCAGCCAAGACGCTCCCGGACAGTTCACAGATACGCAGTATTTT.

This chain links TRBV5-1 with TRBJ1-1; D is possibly TRBD1 (6 bases). The V and J ends lost 0 bases and 0 bases respectively, with 12 bases between them. The germline gives CDR1 SGHRS, CDR2 YFSETQ. This CDR3 contains 16 residues. In DNA, the CDR3 is TGCGCCAGCAGCTTGGCCCTGGGGGCGGTGAACACTGAAGCTTTCTTT. Protein: CASSLALGAVNTEAFF.

The chain links TRBV7-6 to TRBJ1-3; D is unclear. V was trimmed by 4 bases and J by 0 bases, leaving 13 bases between them. Germline V gene data show CDR1 as SGHVS and CDR2 as FNYEAQ. The CDR3 has 16 amino acids. The CDR3 loop reads CASSSSGWGSGNTIYF. The CDR3 nucleotides are TGTGCCAGCAGCTCCAGCGGTTGGGGCTCTGGAAACACCATATATTTT.

This clone was counted a few times. The chain employs TRBV7-3 and TRBJ1-1, with no clear D. Trimming shortened V by 1 base and J by 5 bases, and 11 bases separated the two germline ends. The CDR3 extends over 14 amino acids. CDR1 is SGHTA and CDR2 is FQGTGA in the germline V gene. CDR3 sequence: CASSLMAGTTEAFF. The DNA of the CDR3 is TGTGCCAGCAGCTTAATGGCTGGCACGACTGAAGCTTTCTTT.

This chain links TRBV2 with TRBJ1-2; D not resolved. CDR1 and CDR2 from the germline V gene are SNHLY and FYNNEI. CDR3 length: 13 residues. The V gene lost 4 bases and the J gene lost 7 bases, with 13 bases spanning the gap. In nucleotides, the CDR3 is TGTGCCAGCAGTGCATTCCGAGATCCTGGCTACACCTTC. Translation: CASSAFRDPGYTF.

As concerns this clone: The junction does not match germline at one end; this may be a read error. V and J are TRBV15 and TRBJ2-7; TRBD1 matches 9 bases. Germline V gene lookup returns CDR1 LNHNV and CDR2 YYDKDF (reference sequence). The CDR3 loop spans 19 amino acids. CDR3 in DNA: TGTCCCACCAGCAGAGGGAGGGGGGGTGGACAGGGGTTTTTGAACGAGCAGTACTTC. This gives the protein CPTSRGRGGGQGFLNEQYF. Filled out from reference TRBV15 and TRBJ2-7, the complete variable domain reads DAMVIQNPRYQVTQFGKPVTLSCSQTLNHNVMYWYQQKSSQAPKLLFHYYDKDFNNEADTPDNFQSRRPNTSFCFLDIRSPGLGDTAMYLCPTSRGRGGGQGFLNEQYFGPGTRLTVT.